The 23 T cell receptor beta chains in this list originate from one sample, sequenced in a study of blood T cell repertoires in COVID-19. The table came from immunoSEQ multiplex PCR; TCRdb's copy has only in-frame clones and leaves some out. In the table there are over 400,000 clones, roughly nine tenths of which are singletons. Source material: peripheral blood. The receptors stem from a woman aged 45 to 65 with COVID-19, enrolled during active disease.

Only a few counts were recorded for this clone. The chain links TRBV12-3 or TRBV12-4 to TRBJ2-1, with D possibly matching TRBD2 (6 bases). Trimming pared 7 bases from V and 4 bases from J, leaving 11 bases between. The CDR3 spans 13 residues. CDR3 nucleotides: TGTGCCAGCACCCGGGGGTCGTACAATGAGCAGTTCTTC. Translating it yields CASTRGSYNEQFF.

About this clone itself: This sample also contains other DNA sequences that code for the same CDR3. The V gene is TRBV5-1, the J gene TRBJ1-1; unclear D gene. The CDR3 contains 14 residues. The V gene's germline CDR1 is SGHRS and CDR2 YFSETQ. The V end was cut by 0 bases, the J end by 0 bases, with 6 bases between. The CDR3 DNA is TGCGCCAGCAGCTTGGACAGTCTGAACACTGAAGCTTTCTTT. It codes for CASSLDSLNTEAFF. Combining the CDR3 with reference TRBV5-1 and TRBJ1-1 gives the whole variable domain KAGVTQTPRYLIKTRGQQVTLSCSPISGHRSVSWYQQTPGQGLQFLFEYFSETQRNKGNFPGRFSGRQFSNSRSEMNVSTLELGDSALYLCASSLDSLNTEAFFGQGTRLTVV.

This clone was detected only once. The gene calls are TRBV15 and TRBJ2-3, with D maybe TRBD1 (5 bases). The CDR3 length is 13 residues. CDR1 is LNHNV and CDR2 is YYDKDF in the germline V gene (reference sequence). Trimming took off 0 bases at V and 5 bases at J, with 6 bases between the two ends. The CDR3 spells CATSRDQGDTQYF. The CDR3 coding sequence is TGTGCCACCAGCAGAGATCAGGGAGATACGCAGTATTTT.

This clone was recorded only once. The V call is TRBV5-1, the J call TRBJ1-5; maybe TRBD1 (5 bases). Germline V CDR1 and CDR2: SGHRS, YFSETQ. The CDR3 has 15 amino acids. V was shortened by 0 bases and J by 4 bases, with 11 bases between the two germline ends. The CDR3 reads CASSLAGGKNQPQHF. As DNA, the CDR3 is TGCGCCAGCAGCTTGGCGGGGGGAAAAAATCAGCCCCAGCATTTT.

The chain carries TRBV29-1 and TRBJ1-4; no definite D call. Per the germline V gene, CDR1 is SQVTM and CDR2 is ANQGSEA. The CDR3 has 12 amino acids. V was cut by 7 bases and J by 7 bases, with 13 bases left in between. In nucleotides, the CDR3 is TGCAGCGCAAACGCAGGAAGTGAAAAACTGTTTTTT. This encodes CSANAGSEKLFF.

Only a few counts were recorded for this clone. This chain uses TRBV5-6 with TRBJ1-6; 7 positions match TRBD1. The V gene end was trimmed by 2 bases and the J gene end by 11 bases; junction bases not matched to a gene: 16. The CDR3 is 17 amino acids. Per germline, CDR1 SGHDT and CDR2 YYEEEE. The CDR3, as DNA: TGTGCCAGCAGCTTTCTCATAAACCGACAGGGAAATCCACCCCTCCACTTT. This encodes CASSFLINRQGNPPLHF.

The rearrangement joins TRBV5-1 to TRBJ2-2, with D tentatively TRBD1 (5 bases). Germline assignment: CDR1 SGHRS and CDR2 YFSETQ. Trimming removed 0 bases from V and 6 bases from J, with 12 bases in between. The length of the CDR3 is 15 residues. The CDR3 reads CASSLVPGKAGELFF. CDR3 DNA: TGCGCCAGCAGCTTGGTTCCAGGGAAGGCCGGGGAGCTGTTTTTT.

The chain has TRBV7-8 and TRBJ1-3; D is uncertain. CDR1 is SGHVS, CDR2 FQNEAQ, per germline. The CDR3 is made up of 14 amino acids. V was trimmed by 3 bases and J by 3 bases, leaving 9 bases between them. The CDR3 DNA sequence: TGTGCCAGCAGCTTGTCCGGGAATGGAAACACCATATATTTT. It yields the protein CASSLSGNGNTIYF.

V gene TRBV27 combines with J gene TRBJ1-5; D unresolved. Trimming took off 6 bases at V and 9 bases at J, with 15 bases between the two ends. The CDR3 contains 13 residues. From germline, CDR1 is MNHEY and CDR2 SMNVEV (reference sequence). The CDR3 here is CASSPSTLRPQHF. CDR3 DNA: TGTGCCAGCAGCCCTAGCACGCTACGGCCCCAGCATTTT.

The CDR3 region has the DNA TGTGCCAGCAGCCAAGCAGACACTAGCGAGCAGTACTTC. Amino acids: CASSQADTSEQYF. The chain couples TRBV3-1 (or the pseudogene TRBV3-2) to TRBJ2-7, with D perhaps matching TRBD2 (5 bases). There are 13 residues in the CDR3. Trimming took off 1 base at V and 6 bases at J, with 10 bases between the two ends. Germline V gives CDR1 LGHDT, CDR2 YNNKEL (reference sequence).

The CDR3: CASTEAGTNEQFF. The CDR3 region has the DNA TGTGCCAGCACCGAGGCGGGGACCAATGAGCAGTTCTTC. The chain recombines TRBV6-5 with TRBJ2-1, with D perhaps TRBD2 (6 bases). The CDR3 contains 13 residues. V was cut by 7 bases and J by 6 bases, with 13 bases left in between. CDR1 MNHEY and CDR2 SVGAGI come from the germline V gene.

This rearrangement joins TRBV9 to TRBJ2-2; D remains unclear. Looked up from germline, CDR1 is SGDLS and CDR2 is YYNGEE. This CDR3 has 15 amino acids. V was cut by 3 bases and J by 4 bases, with 13 bases left in between. Here the CDR3 reads CASSEHSGSTGELFF. CDR3 DNA sequence: TGTGCCAGCAGCGAGCATTCGGGTTCCACCGGGGAGCTGTTTTTT.

The chain has TRBV2 and TRBJ2-5; D not certain. This CDR3 contains 11 residues. The ends were cut back, 5 bases at V and 3 bases at J, with 4 bases in the middle. Germline V gives CDR1 SNHLY, CDR2 FYNNEI. CDR3 loop: CASSREETQYF. CDR3 sequence (DNA): TGTGCCAGCAGTCGGGAAGAGACCCAGTACTTC. Together with reference TRBV2 and TRBJ2-5, the CDR3 gives the full variable domain: EPEVTQTPSHQVTQMGQEVILRCVPISNHLYFYWYRQILGQKVEFLVSFYNNEISEKSEIFDDQFSVERPDGSNFTLKIRSTKLEDSAMYFCASSREETQYFGPGTRLLVL.

The chain couples TRBV9 to TRBJ2-1, with 7 bases that match TRBD2. The CDR3 totals 17 residues. V lost 0 bases to trimming and J lost 8 bases; unmatched junction nucleotides: 14. Germline V gene data show CDR1 as SGDLS and CDR2 as YYNGEE. The CDR3 sequence is CASSVVMGGSSGDEQFF. DNA of the CDR3: TGTGCCAGCAGCGTAGTGATGGGTGGTTCTAGCGGCGATGAGCAGTTCTTC.

The CDR3 sequence: CASTNWGGEQYF. CDR3 nucleotide sequence: TGTGCCAGCACAAATTGGGGGGGCGAGCAGTACTTC. The chain employs TRBV27 and TRBJ2-7; 7 bases agree with TRBD2. V was pared by 7 bases and J by 6 bases, with 6 bases of the junction left unmatched. In germline, CDR1 is MNHEY, CDR2 SMNVEV (reference sequence). The CDR3 length is 12 residues.

The V call is TRBV6-6, the J call TRBJ1-6, with no clear D. Germline V gene data show CDR1 as MNHNY and CDR2 as SVGAGI (reference sequence). V dropped 2 bases and J dropped 7 bases, with 12 bases sitting between them. The CDR3 totals 15 residues. CDR3 in amino acids: CASSYLGGPNSPLHF. CDR3 in DNA: TGTGCCAGCAGTTACCTTGGTGGCCCGAATTCACCCCTCCACTTT.

V is TRBV24-1 and J is TRBJ2-7, with TRBD2 matching over 9 bases. Germline CDR1 is KGHDR and CDR2 is SFDVKD. CDR3 length equals 14 residues. The J segment lost 6 bases and the V segment lost 4 bases, leaving 6 bases of the junction unmatched. CDR3 bases: TGTGCCACCAGTGACGCGGGGGGGGCGTTCGAGCAGTACTTC. Its translation: CATSDAGGAFEQYF.

The J gene is TRBJ1-1, the V gene TRBV24-1, with D possibly being TRBD1 (6 bases). CDR3 length equals 15 residues. Between the trimmed V and J ends, which lost 3 bases and 1 base, there was a span of 11 bases. Germline assignment: CDR1 KGHDR and CDR2 SFDVKD. CDR3 sequence reads: CATSDGVRGNTEAFF. DNA for the CDR3: TGTGCCACCAGTGATGGGGTCAGGGGGAACACTGAAGCTTTCTTT.

A remark on this clone: The same CDR3 is also encoded by other DNA sequences in this sample. This rearrangement joins TRBV7-8 to TRBJ1-2, with D unclear. The CDR3 has 13 residues. Germline V gives CDR1 SGHVS, CDR2 FQNEAQ. Trimming took off 1 base at V and 4 bases at J, with 7 bases between the two ends. CDR3 amino acids: CASSLGSGYGYTF. The CDR3 DNA follows: TGTGCCAGCAGCTTAGGGTCGGGCTATGGCTACACCTTC.

The rearrangement links TRBV6-5 to TRBJ1-2, with no clear D. The CDR3 runs 16 residues. Trimming removed 0 bases from V and 4 bases from J, with 15 bases in between. The germline V gene encodes CDR1 MNHEY and CDR2 SVGAGI. The CDR3 loop reads CASSYSPSGGIYGYTF. CDR3 bases: TGTGCCAGCAGTTACTCGCCCTCAGGAGGGATCTATGGCTACACCTTC.

The chain has TRBV11-2 and TRBJ2-7; 8 bases are shared with TRBD2. The V gene's germline CDR1 is SGHAT and CDR2 FQNNGV. V dropped 3 bases and J dropped 7; count of bases not matched to a gene: 14. This CDR3 spans 16 amino acids. In DNA form, the CDR3 reads TGTGCCAGCAGCTTCGGACGGGGGGGCCGACATTGGGAGCAGTACTTC. Translation gives CASSFGRGGRHWEQYF. The full variable domain, completed using reference TRBV11-2 and TRBJ2-7, is EAGVAQSPRYKIIEKRQSVAFWCNPISGHATLYWYQQILGQGPKLLIQFQNNGVVDDSQLPKDRFSAERLKGVDSTLKIQPAKLEDSAVYLCASSFGRGGRHWEQYFGPGTRLTVT.

The gene calls are TRBV5-1 and TRBJ2-7; 10 positions match TRBD2. The CDR3 loop spans 15 amino acids. The germline V gene has CDR1 SGHRS and CDR2 YFSETQ. V lost 3 bases to trimming and J lost 4 bases; unmatched junction nucleotides: 7. CDR3 coding DNA: TGCGCCAGCAGCTCCGTAGCGGGGGGCACATACGAGCAGTACTTC. This encodes CASSSVAGGTYEQYF.

A single count supports this clone. J is TRBJ2-3 and V is TRBV4-1; the match to TRBD2 covers 8 bases. Losses at the gene ends were 1 base for V and 5 bases for J; bases not matched to a gene: 8. The CDR3 covers 16 residues. The V gene's germline CDR1 is MGHRA and CDR2 YSYEKL. The CDR3 region is CASSQGLPGGQDTQYF. The CDR3 DNA reads as TGCGCCAGCAGCCAAGGACTACCGGGGGGGCAAGATACGCAGTATTTT.